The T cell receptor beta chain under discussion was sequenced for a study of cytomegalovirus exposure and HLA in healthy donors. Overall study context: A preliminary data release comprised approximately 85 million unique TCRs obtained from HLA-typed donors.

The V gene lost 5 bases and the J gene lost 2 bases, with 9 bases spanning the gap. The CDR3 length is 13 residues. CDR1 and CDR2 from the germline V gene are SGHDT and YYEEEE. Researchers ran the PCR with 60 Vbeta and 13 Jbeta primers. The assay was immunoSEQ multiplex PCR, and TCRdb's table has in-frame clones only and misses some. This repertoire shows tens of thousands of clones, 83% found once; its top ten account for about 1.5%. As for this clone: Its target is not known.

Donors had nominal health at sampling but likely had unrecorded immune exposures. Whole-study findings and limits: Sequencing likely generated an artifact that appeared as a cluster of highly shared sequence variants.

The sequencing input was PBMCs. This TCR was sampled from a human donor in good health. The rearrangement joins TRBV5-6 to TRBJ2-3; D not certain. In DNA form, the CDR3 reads TGTGCCAGCAGTTCAACTTTCACAGATACGCAGTATTTT. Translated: CASSSTFTDTQYF. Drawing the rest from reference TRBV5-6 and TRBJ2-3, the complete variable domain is DAGVTQSPTHLIKTRGQQVTLRCSPKSGHDTVSWYQQALGQGPQFIFQYYEEEERQRGNFPDRFSGHQFPNYSSELNVNALLLGDSALYLCASSSTFTDTQYFGPGTRLTVL.